This T cell receptor beta chain was sequenced in a study of cytomegalovirus exposure and HLA in healthy donors. Study-wide results and caveats: Associated with cytomegalovirus, according to the listing, were some 150 TCR beta chains.

There are 11 residues in the CDR3. V lost 1 base to trimming and J lost 11 bases; unmatched junction nucleotides: 1. Germline V gene data show CDR1 as SGHNT and CDR2 as YENEEA. Regarding this clone: As yet, its antigen is unknown.

60 Vbeta and 13 Jbeta primers were used in PCR. Sequencing was performed with immunoSEQ multiplex PCR; in TCRdb, only in-frame clones are kept and a portion is missing. Here the sample spans tens of thousands of clones, 77% being singletons. This sequence was found in a man between 45 and 60 years old in good health and CMV-seropositive. The chain carries TRBV11-3 and TRBJ2-7; 8 nucleotides align to TRBD2. The sequencing sample was made of PBMCs. The CDR3 DNA reads TGTGCCAGCAGCTTAGGCGGGAGGAAGTACTTC. This sequence encodes CASSLGGRKYF.